This record looks at one T cell receptor (beta chain) sequence and its context. The antigen is undetermined. The data stem from a study of cytomegalovirus exposure and HLA in healthy donors. Germline V gene data show CDR1 as MNHNS and CDR2 as SASEGT. The CDR3 is 14 amino acids. Trimming stripped 6 bases from V and 9 bases from J, with 20 bases between. Whole-study results and caveats: Three CMV-associated chains proved CMV antigen-specific in vitro. Some TCR beta chains (approximately 180 of them) were listed as cytomegalovirus-associated. According to a subsequent analysis, TCR clusters from the first cohort were inclined to appear together in the roughly 120 validation repertoires. Most TCR sequences were rare, but some public TCRs occurred in many donors.

Sequencing was performed with immunoSEQ multiplex PCR; in TCRdb, only in-frame clones are kept and a portion is missing. The table lists about 140,000 clones, 70% to 90% of them singletons. The origin of this receptor is a woman in her 30s in good health and CMV-seronegative. Material: PBMCs. The chain uses TRBV6-1 and TRBJ1-1; no firm D call. CDR3 coding DNA: TGTGCCAGCAGAGAAACCGGGGTCCGAACCAAAGCTTTCTTT. Amino acid sequence: CASRETGVRTKAFF.